These 5 T cell receptor beta chains originate from one sample sequenced in a study of cytomegalovirus exposure and HLA in healthy donors. This PCR relied on a set of 60 Vbeta primers and 13 Jbeta primers. Repertoires were generated with immunoSEQ multiplex PCR, while TCRdb's copy carries only in-frame clones and drops some. In the table there are fewer than 250,000 clones, 65% to 80% of which are singletons. Material for sequencing was PBMCs. These receptors originate from a woman between 40 and 50 years old in good health and CMV-seronegative.

This clone was recorded a few times. As DNA, the CDR3 is TGTGCCAGCAGCCAAAGACAGGGAGAAAAACTGTTTTTT. It specifies CASSQRQGEKLFF. This rearrangement joins TRBV7-9 to TRBJ1-4, with 7 bases matching TRBD1. CDR1 and CDR2 from the germline V gene are SEHNR and FQNEAQ (reference sequence). CDR3 length equals 13 residues. J was trimmed by 8 bases and V by 5 bases; bases with no gene match: 5.

The V gene is TRBV11-2, the J gene TRBJ2-1; TRBD1 matches 7 bases. The CDR3 is made up of 15 amino acids. V lost 3 bases to trimming and J lost 5 bases; unmatched junction nucleotides: 7. Looked up from germline, CDR1 is SGHAT and CDR2 is FQNNGV. The CDR3 reads CASSFTGQAHNEQFF. DNA of the CDR3: TGTGCCAGCAGCTTCACAGGACAGGCACACAATGAGCAGTTCTTC.

This clone appeared once. The rearrangement links TRBV25-1 to TRBJ1-6, with a tentative D call TRBD1 (5 bases). Germline loops: CDR1 MGHDK, CDR2 SYGVNS. V lost 7 bases, J lost 7 bases, and 11 bases lay in between. The CDR3 has 13 amino acids. CDR3 nucleotides: TGTGCCAGCACCCAGACAGCAAATTCACCCCTCCACTTT. It codes for CASTQTANSPLHF.

The chain recombines TRBV4-1 with TRBJ2-6, with D perhaps matching TRBD2 (6 bases). Looked up from germline, CDR1 is MGHRA and CDR2 is YSYEKL. The V end was cut by 0 bases, the J end by 7 bases, with 10 bases between. The CDR3 sequence is 15 residues long. As DNA, the CDR3 is TGCGCCAGCAGCCAAGAAGGAGGGAGTGCCAACGTCCTGACTTTC. Protein sequence: CASSQEGGSANVLTF.

The chain joins TRBV28 to TRBJ1-2; possibly TRBD1 for D (5 bases). V was trimmed by 4 bases and J by 2 bases, leaving 8 bases between them. The germline V gene has CDR1 MDHEN and CDR2 SYDVKM. The CDR3 is made up of 13 amino acids. CDR3 DNA sequence: TGTGCCAGCAGTTGGGGCAAGAACTATGGCTACACCTTC. Translation gives CASSWGKNYGYTF.